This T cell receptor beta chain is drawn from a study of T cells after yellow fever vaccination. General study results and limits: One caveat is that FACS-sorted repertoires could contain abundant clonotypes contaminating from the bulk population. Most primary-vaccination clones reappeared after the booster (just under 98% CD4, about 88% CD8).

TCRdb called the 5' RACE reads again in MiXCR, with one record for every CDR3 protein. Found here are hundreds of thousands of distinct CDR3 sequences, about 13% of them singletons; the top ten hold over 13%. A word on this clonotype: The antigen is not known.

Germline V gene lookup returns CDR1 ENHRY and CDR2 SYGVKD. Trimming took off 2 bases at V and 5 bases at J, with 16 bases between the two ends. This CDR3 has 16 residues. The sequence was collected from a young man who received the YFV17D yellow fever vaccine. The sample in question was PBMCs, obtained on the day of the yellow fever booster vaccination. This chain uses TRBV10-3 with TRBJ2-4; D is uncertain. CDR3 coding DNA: TGTGCCATCAGTGAGAGGGCAGGAGTCGTTGAAAACATTCAGTACTTC. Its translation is CAISERAGVVENIQYF.